One T cell receptor (beta chain) is described in this entry. Its antigen is not identified. Generated by immunoSEQ multiplex PCR, the TCRdb table keeps only in-frame clones and is missing some. This sample carries 90,000 to 130,000 clones, approximately 93% of them seen once, and the ten largest clones take roughly 1%. The data are from a study of graft-versus-host responses after intestinal transplantation. The wider study: Each recipient received a multivisceral, liver-intestinal, or isolated intestinal graft. Every recipient had anti-thymocyte globulin induction and about three years of tacrolimus plus steroids. Study-level points and caveats: Recipient marrow harbored GvH clones, some of which surfaced first in ileum or blood. Individuals carrying graft-donor T cell macrochimerism showed high graft-versus-host to host-versus-graft clonal ratios in allografts.

The length of the CDR3 is 16 residues. The trim removed 0 bases at V and 2 bases at J, leaving 7 bases unmatched. The germline V gene encodes CDR1 LGHNA and CDR2 YSLEER. This specimen was unstimulated CD8+ T cells sorted from spleen or lymph node cells, taken before transplant. The clonotype comes from a human donor who was the organ donor for an intestinal transplant. The chain uses TRBV4-3 and TRBJ2-7, with 7 bases lining up with TRBD1. This chain's CDR3 is CASSQDHDRVTYEQYF. CDR3 DNA: TGCGCCAGCAGCCAAGATCACGACAGGGTAACCTACGAGCAGTACTTC.